These 31 T cell receptor beta chains originate from one sample sequenced in a study of blood T cell repertoires in COVID-19. The repertoire was sequenced with immunoSEQ multiplex PCR; TCRdb's copy has only in-frame clones and lacks some. The sample yields about 210,000 clones, over 70% seen once. The source material was peripheral blood. The receptor set was obtained from a man aged 45-65 years with active or convalescent COVID-19.

The chain combines TRBV29-1 with TRBJ2-2; D uncertain. The V gene's germline CDR1 is SQVTM and CDR2 ANQGSEA. V was cut by 3 bases and J by 5 bases, with 4 bases left in between. The CDR3 covers 11 residues. DNA of the CDR3: TGCAGCGTTGACAGGACCGGGGAGCTGTTTTTT. It translates to CSVDRTGELFF.

About this clone itself: The junction does not match germline at one end; this may be a read error. This rearrangement joins TRBV30 to TRBJ2-1; possible D gene TRBD1, 5 bases. The V gene's germline CDR1 is GTSNPN and CDR2 SVGIG (reference sequence). This CDR3 is built from 13 residues. In DNA form, the CDR3 reads TGTGCCTGGAGTGATGGGGCTTCTGATGAACAGTTCTTC. Translating gives CAWSDGASDEQFF. Full variable domain (outside the CDR3, taken from reference TRBV30 and TRBJ2-1): SQTIHQWPATLVQPVGSPLSLECTVEGTSNPNLYWYRQAAGRGLQLLFYSVGIGQISSEVPQNLSASRPQDRQFILSSKKLLLSDSGFYLCAWSDGASDEQFFGPGTRLTVL.

V gene TRBV28 combines with J gene TRBJ1-2; no reliable D call. Per germline, CDR1 MDHEN and CDR2 SYDVKM. The CDR3 is 15 amino acids. Between the trimmed V and J ends, which lost 6 bases and 4 bases, there was a span of 18 bases. DNA for the CDR3: TGTGCCAGCAGAAGGCCCGAAGGGAGTTTCTATGGCTACACCTTC. It translates to CASRRPEGSFYGYTF.

The rearrangement joins TRBV7-2 to TRBJ2-7, with TRBD1 matching 10 bases. The CDR3 consists of 15 residues. V gave up 2 bases and J gave up 4 bases; unmatched junction bases: 5. Germline V lookup: CDR1 SGHTA, CDR2 FQGNSA. CDR3 nucleotide sequence: TGTGCCAGCAGCTTAACCGGGACAGGGGTATACGAGCAGTACTTC. Residues: CASSLTGTGVYEQYF.

This sequence joins TRBV6-5 and TRBJ2-7; D call uncertain. Germline V lookup: CDR1 MNHEY, CDR2 SVGAGI. CDR3 length: 14 amino acids. Trimming left V 5 bases short and J 1 base short, with 12 bases between. CDR3 protein: CASSPLAQSYEQYF. DNA for the CDR3: TGTGCCAGCAGTCCCCTGGCCCAATCCTACGAGCAGTACTTC.

CDR3 loop: CASRQGSTEAFF. The CDR3 DNA is TGTGCCAGCAGACAAGGGAGCACTGAAGCTTTCTTT. V and J are TRBV6-5 and TRBJ1-1; D remains unclear. V lost 6 bases, J lost 4 bases, and 9 bases lay in between. This CDR3 is built from 12 residues. Germline V gene lookup returns CDR1 MNHEY and CDR2 SVGAGI.

This chain connects TRBV29-1 to TRBJ2-1, with a weak D call TRBD2 (5 bases). Germline V gives CDR1 SQVTM, CDR2 ANQGSEA. Trimming shortened V by 6 bases and J by 0 bases, and 18 bases separated the two germline ends. There are 16 residues in the CDR3. The CDR3, as DNA: TGCAGCGTCGGTAAGACTATCCTAAGCTCCTACAATGAGCAGTTCTTC. This sequence encodes CSVGKTILSSYNEQFF.

J is TRBJ1-2 and V is TRBV18; D unclear. Germline-derived CDR1 and CDR2 are KGHSH and LQKENI. V lost 1 base and J 0 bases, leaving 9 bases between the germline ends. CDR3 length: 15 amino acids. The CDR3 protein is CASSPRNTANYGYTF. The DNA for the CDR3 is TGTGCCAGCTCACCACGGAACACAGCTAACTATGGCTACACCTTC.

The chain couples TRBV7-2 to TRBJ1-2; 7 bases are a match to TRBD1. The trim removed 5 bases at V and 2 bases at J, leaving 2 bases unmatched. The CDR3 runs 13 residues. Germline-derived CDR1 and CDR2 are SGHTA and FQGNSA. The CDR3 sequence: CASSVTGNYGYTF. CDR3 nucleotides: TGTGCCAGCAGCGTGACAGGGAACTATGGCTACACCTTC.

The V gene is TRBV13, the J gene TRBJ2-1; 12 bases are a match to TRBD2. The V gene end was trimmed by 5 bases and the J gene end by 1 base; junction bases not matched to a gene: 0. The CDR3 length is 15 residues. Germline CDR1 and CDR2: PRHDT and FYEKMQ (reference sequence). The CDR3, as DNA: TGTGCCAGCAGCCTAGCGGGGGGGTCCTACAATGAGCAGTTCTTC. Translated: CASSLAGGSYNEQFF. Full variable domain (remainder filled in from reference TRBV13 and TRBJ2-1): AAGVIQSPRHLIKEKRETATLKCYPIPRHDTVYWYQQGPGQDPQFLISFYEKMQSDKGSIPDRFSAQQFSDYHSELNMSSLELGDSALYFCASSLAGGSYNEQFFGPGTRLTVL.

This sequence joins TRBV28 and TRBJ1-2, with 8 bases that match TRBD1. The CDR3 is 15 amino acids. Germline values: CDR1 MDHEN, CDR2 SYDVKM. With 8 bases clipped from V and 0 bases from J, the junction kept 8 bases outside the gene matches. The CDR3 is CASHLQGGTNYGYTF. CDR3 DNA sequence: TGTGCCAGCCATCTACAGGGGGGCACTAACTATGGCTACACCTTC.

A few counts support this clone. The CDR3 bases are TGCAGTGCTCCTCAGGGGAGTCAGCAGTACTTC. As protein: CSAPQGSQQYF. The J gene is TRBJ2-7, the V gene TRBV20-1; weak D call: TRBD1 (6 bases). The CDR3 contains 11 residues. Germline V lookup: CDR1 DFQATT, CDR2 SNEGSKA (reference sequence). With 5 bases removed from V and 8 bases from J, the gap between germline ends came to 13 bases.

The chain joins TRBV19 to TRBJ2-1, with 16 bases lining up with TRBD2. Trimming removed 1 base from V and 7 bases from J; junction bases left unmatched: 7. This CDR3 has 18 residues. From germline, CDR1 is LNHDA and CDR2 SQIVND (reference sequence). The CDR3: CASSIGGTSGRVGNEQFF. The CDR3 DNA sequence: TGTGCCAGTAGTATAGGAGGGACTAGCGGGAGGGTCGGGAATGAGCAGTTCTTC.

The rearrangement joins TRBV11-2 to TRBJ2-7; TRBD1 agrees at 8 bases. Germline lookup yields CDR1 SGHAT and CDR2 FQNNGV. The CDR3 sequence is 16 residues long. V shed 3 bases and J 6 bases; nucleotides not matched to a gene: 13. CDR3 DNA sequence: TGTGCCAGCAGCTTTAGCCCGACAGGGGAGATGAGCGAGCAGTACTTC. It encodes CASSFSPTGEMSEQYF.

The chain uses TRBV19 and TRBJ1-5; the D is unclear. Germline V gives CDR1 LNHDA, CDR2 SQIVND (reference sequence). The length of the CDR3 is 14 residues. Trimming removed 2 bases from V and 1 base from J, with 6 bases in between. CDR3 residues: CASSIFVSNQPQHF. CDR3 DNA: TGTGCCAGTAGTATATTCGTCAGCAATCAGCCCCAGCATTTT. Full variable domain (missing parts from reference TRBV19 and TRBJ1-5): DGGITQSPKYLFRKEGQNVTLSCEQNLNHDAMYWYRQDPGQGLRLIYYSQIVNDFQKGDIAEGYSVSREKKESFPLTVTSAQKNPTAFYLCASSIFVSNQPQHFGDGTRLSIL.

This clone was observed a handful of times. The chain employs TRBV5-1 and TRBJ1-5; D unresolved. V was clipped by 0 bases and J by 2 bases, with 12 bases between them. CDR1 is SGHRS, CDR2 YFSETQ, per germline. The CDR3 contains 16 residues. CDR3 in DNA: TGCGCCAGCAGCTTGGCACCCTTAGTTGGCAATCAGCCCCAGCATTTT. Translated: CASSLAPLVGNQPQHF.

The J gene is TRBJ1-2, the V gene TRBV18, with D perhaps TRBD1 (6 bases). Trimming left V 6 bases short and J 0 bases short, with 14 bases between. The CDR3 has 15 residues. CDR1 and CDR2 (germline): KGHSH, LQKENI. The CDR3 DNA follows: TGTGCCAGCTCCCCGACCCACAGGGCTAACTATGGCTACACCTTC. Amino acids: CASSPTHRANYGYTF.

The rearrangement links TRBV10-1 to TRBJ2-2, with D possibly matching TRBD2 (6 bases). Trimming removed 4 bases at V and 2 bases at J, with 11 bases between. The CDR3 runs 15 residues. CDR1 is WNHNN and CDR2 is SYGVQD in the germline V gene (reference sequence). The CDR3 coding sequence is TGCGCCAGCAGTGTCGGAGGGGCTAACACCGGGGAGCTGTTTTTT. Amino acid sequence: CASSVGGANTGELFF.

This clone was detected a few times. CDR3 DNA sequence: TGCGCCAGCAGCCATCCCTTAGCGGGGGGATTCACCGGGGAGCTGTTTTTT. This sequence encodes CASSHPLAGGFTGELFF. The gene calls are TRBV4-3 and TRBJ2-2, with TRBD2 matching 10 bases. CDR3 size: 17 residues. The germline V gene has CDR1 LGHNA and CDR2 YSLEER. V lost 3 bases, J lost 4 bases, and 8 bases stayed unmatched.

V usage is TRBV7-6 and J usage is TRBJ1-1, with D possibly being TRBD1 (5 bases). Deletions cut 2 bases from V and 4 bases from J, with 17 bases between. CDR3 length: 16 residues. CDR1 SGHVS and CDR2 FNYEAQ come from the germline V gene. CDR3 residues: CASSLFSSVGGTEAFF. The CDR3 DNA reads TGTGCCAGCAGCTTATTCTCATCGGTCGGGGGCACTGAAGCTTTCTTT.

The chain is built from TRBV5-1 and TRBJ1-4; 7 nucleotides match TRBD1. Trimming took 0 bases from V and 7 from J; bases not matched to a gene: 3. Germline assignment: CDR1 SGHRS and CDR2 YFSETQ. The CDR3 length is 14 residues. In nucleotides, the CDR3 is TGCGCCAGCAGCTTGGGACAGGGTGGTGAAAAACTGTTTTTT. It encodes CASSLGQGGEKLFF.

The gene calls are TRBV5-1 and TRBJ1-6; TRBD1 matches 10 bases. Germline assignment: CDR1 SGHRS and CDR2 YFSETQ. The CDR3 consists of 15 residues. V was clipped by 2 bases and J by 9 bases; unmatched bases: 5. The CDR3: CASSFEGTGVSPLHF. The CDR3 DNA reads as TGCGCCAGCAGCTTTGAAGGGACAGGGGTTTCACCCCTCCACTTT.

The rearrangement links TRBV27 to TRBJ2-7; 7 positions match TRBD1. CDR3 length equals 14 residues. Germline values: CDR1 MNHEY, CDR2 SMNVEV (reference sequence). V was clipped by 2 bases and J by 4 bases; unmatched bases: 5. CDR3 nucleotides: TGTGCCAGCAGTTTAAGACAGGGATATTACGAGCAGTACTTC. Translated: CASSLRQGYYEQYF.

This clone was picked up one time. The V gene is TRBV11-2, the J gene TRBJ1-3, with 7 bases aligning to TRBD1. The CDR3 extends over 13 amino acids. Germline V lookup: CDR1 SGHAT, CDR2 FQNNGV. The junction had 2 bases not matched to a gene; V was cut back by 5 bases and J by 4 bases. CDR3 loop: CASSETGGNTIYF. DNA of the CDR3: TGTGCCAGCAGCGAGACAGGGGGAAACACCATATATTTT.

J is TRBJ2-2 and V is TRBV6-2 or TRBV6-3; the match to TRBD2 covers 9 bases. Germline V gene sequence: CDR1 MNHEY, CDR2 SVGEGT. Unmatched junction bases numbered 7, after V lost 1 base and J lost 4 bases. The CDR3 runs 17 residues. CDR3 nucleotide sequence: TGTGCCAGCAGTTACTGGCTAGCGGGGACGGGCACCGGGGAGCTGTTTTTT. Amino acid sequence: CASSYWLAGTGTGELFF.

This sequence joins TRBV4-3 and TRBJ1-2; 11 nucleotides line up with TRBD1. Germline V CDR1 and CDR2: LGHNA, YSLEER. Trimming took 4 bases from V and 4 from J; bases not matched to a gene: 2. The CDR3 has 14 amino acids. The CDR3 is CASSRGQGGYGYTF. CDR3 DNA sequence: TGCGCCAGCAGCCGGGGACAGGGGGGCTATGGCTACACCTTC.

This clone has a single count. The chain recombines TRBV10-2 with TRBJ1-1; D perhaps matches TRBD1 (5 bases). There are 13 residues in the CDR3. Germline-derived CDR1 and CDR2 are WSHSY and SAAADI. With 3 bases removed from V and 8 bases from J, the gap between germline ends came to 13 bases. CDR3 sequence reads: CASSEAGREEAFF. CDR3 sequence (DNA): TGCGCCAGCAGTGAAGCAGGGAGGGAAGAAGCTTTCTTT.

This sequence joins TRBV28 and TRBJ2-2; 7 positions agree with TRBD2. CDR3 length: 17 amino acids. The ends lost 0 bases at V and 5 bases at J; junction bases unmatched: 9. Germline loops: CDR1 MDHEN, CDR2 SYDVKM. The CDR3, as DNA: TGTGCCAGCAGTTTATGGTCCCGGATCGGGGGGACCGGGGAGCTGTTTTTT. Translated: CASSLWSRIGGTGELFF.

The rearrangement links TRBV1 to TRBJ2-3; TRBD2 is the table's D call, not checked against the DNA. TRBV1 is described as a pseudogene. The CDR3 is made up of 15 amino acids. The CDR3 protein is CTSSQPRGSTDTQYF. CDR3 coding DNA: TGCACCAGCAGCCAACCTCGCGGTAGCACAGATACGCAGTATTTT.

This clone turned up a few times. The chain combines TRBV19 with TRBJ1-3; perhaps TRBD1 as D (6 bases). Germline V lookup: CDR1 LNHDA, CDR2 SQIVND (reference sequence). The V and J ends lost 6 bases and 0 bases respectively, with 18 bases between them. The CDR3 spans 17 residues. CDR3 in amino acids: CASRPPPGASSGNTIYF. In DNA, the CDR3 is TGTGCCAGTAGACCCCCACCAGGGGCCAGCTCTGGAAACACCATATATTTT.

On this clone: Other nucleotide sequences in the sample specify the same CDR3. The chain has TRBV5-1 and TRBJ2-7; 10 positions agree with TRBD2. CDR1 is SGHRS and CDR2 is YFSETQ in the germline V gene. The CDR3 extends over 15 amino acids. After removal of 2 bases from V and 0 bases from J, the junction contained 2 bases not matched to a gene. CDR3: CASSLAGGSSYEQYF. The CDR3 nucleotides read TGCGCCAGCAGCTTAGCGGGAGGGAGCTCCTACGAGCAGTACTTC.